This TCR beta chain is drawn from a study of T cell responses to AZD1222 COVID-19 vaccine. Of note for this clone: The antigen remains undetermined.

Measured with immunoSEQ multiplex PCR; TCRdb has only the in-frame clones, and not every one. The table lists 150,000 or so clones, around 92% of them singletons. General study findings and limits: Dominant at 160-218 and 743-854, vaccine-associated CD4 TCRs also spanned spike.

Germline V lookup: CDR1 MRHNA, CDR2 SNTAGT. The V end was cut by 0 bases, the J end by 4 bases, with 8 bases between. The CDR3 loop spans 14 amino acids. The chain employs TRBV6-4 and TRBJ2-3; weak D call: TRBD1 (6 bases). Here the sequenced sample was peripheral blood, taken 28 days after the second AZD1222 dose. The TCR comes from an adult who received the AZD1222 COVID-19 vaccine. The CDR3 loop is CASSDSGAPDTQYF. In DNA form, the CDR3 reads TGTGCCAGCAGTGACTCGGGGGCACCAGATACGCAGTATTTT.